This TCR beta chain was sequenced for a study of blood T cell repertoires in COVID-19. Overall study: Samples came from the United States, Italy and Spain, spanning acute and convalescent COVID-19. Sources were T cells, B-cell-depleted T cells, or PBMCs; the material itself was cDNA or gDNA.

In the study's own analysis: Reference gene primer amplification yielded estimated nucleated cell counts. The table came from immunoSEQ multiplex PCR; TCRdb's copy has only in-frame clones and leaves some out. V, J and clone size are taken as reported in that table, and D and trimming were inferred from the DNA itself. The sample yields 85,000 to 100,000 clones, 80% seen once. The CDR3 sequence is 11 residues long. CDR1 and CDR2 from the germline V gene are KGHDR and SFDVKD. Trimming left V 9 bases short and J 7 bases short, with 8 bases between. The chain is built from TRBV24-1 and TRBJ1-4; D ambiguous. The sample consisted of peripheral blood. The source is a man aged 45-65 years who had recovered from COVID-19. The CDR3, as DNA: TGTGCCACCCGAGCCTCTGAAAAACTGTTTTTT. It codes for CATRASEKLFF.